The 14 T cell receptor beta chains presented below share a single source sample, sequenced in a study of kidney transplant recipient with SARS-CoV-2 infection. TCRdb re-derived calls from the reads in MiXCR, one entry per CDR3 protein. Among roughly 250,000 distinct CDR3 sequences listed, around 26% were seen once. The sequenced sample was a blood sample, obtained at baseline and between days 110 and 120 from a kidney transplant recipient. These receptors were collected from a male patient aged 25 to 39 who had COVID-19 and was a kidney transplant recipient. Among the T cells, some may be from the graft donor.

In its sample, this clonotype was seen many times. The CDR3 is CASSQSQGSYGYTF. CDR3 sequence (DNA): TGTGCCAGCAGCCAAAGTCAGGGTTCCTATGGCTACACCTTC. The genes are TRBV27 and TRBJ1-2; tentative D call: TRBD1 (5 bases). The CDR3 covers 14 residues. Deletions cut 6 bases from V and 4 bases from J, with 15 bases between. Germline CDR1 reads MNHEY; CDR2 reads SMNVEV (reference sequence).

Details on this clonotype: The CDR3 does not close with the conserved phenylalanine or tryptophan, likely indicating a read error. The rearrangement links TRBV19 to TRBJ1-1, with 7 nucleotides matching TRBD1. CDR1 LNHDA and CDR2 SQIVND come from the germline V gene (reference sequence). This CDR3 spans 13 amino acids. The V gene end was trimmed by 8 bases and the J gene end by 0 bases; junction bases not matched to a gene: 3. CDR3 DNA sequence: TGTGCCAGTCGACAGGGCATGAACACTGAAGCTTTCTCT. This encodes CASRQGMNTEAFS.

The V call is TRBV20-1, the J call TRBJ1-6; 7 bases are a match to TRBD1. The CDR3 loop spans 17 amino acids. Germline loops: CDR1 DFQATT, CDR2 SNEGSKA (reference sequence). Germline trimming cut 6 bases from V and 6 bases from J; bases unmatched to any gene: 17. CDR3 bases: TGCAGTGCCCGAAGGGGGCCAGGGGGTGTATTTAATTCACCCCTCCACTTT. Its protein is CSARRGPGGVFNSPLHF.

This clonotype has a count of ten or more. This sequence joins TRBV5-6 and TRBJ2-7; a possible D gene is TRBD1 (6 bases). Germline V CDR1 and CDR2: SGHDT, YYEEEE. V was pared by 2 bases and J by 7 bases, with 16 bases between. The CDR3 totals 14 residues. The CDR3 sequence: CASSLGGIAGEQYF. CDR3 sequence (DNA): TGTGCCAGCAGCTTAGGGGGTATCGCGGGTGAGCAGTACTTC. The whole variable domain, filled in from reference TRBV5-6 and TRBJ2-7, reads DAGVTQSPTHLIKTRGQQVTLRCSPKSGHDTVSWYQQALGQGPQFIFQYYEEEERQRGNFPDRFSGHQFPNYSSELNVNALLLGDSALYLCASSLGGIAGEQYFGPGTRLTVT.

This clonotype appeared a few times. The V call is TRBV5-5, the J call TRBJ1-2, with D uncertain. Germline CDR1 and CDR2: SGHKS and YYEKEE (reference sequence). CDR3 length: 16 amino acids. V lost 7 bases and J 4 bases, leaving 23 bases between the germline ends. This CDR3 is CASVASVSRKTYGYTF. The DNA for the CDR3 is TGTGCCAGCGTCGCGAGTGTCTCGCGAAAGACCTATGGCTACACCTTC.

Turning to this clonotype: One junction end disagrees with the germline gene, perhaps due to a read error. The chain employs TRBV10-2 and TRBJ1-2, with D hard to call. CDR3 length: 17 amino acids. CDR1 is WSHSY and CDR2 is SAAADI in the germline V gene. CDR3 region: CANSLLATSRKTYGYTF. CDR3 sequence (DNA): TGCGCCAACAGTTTACTGGCCACTTCTAGAAAGACCTATGGCTACACCTTC.

This clonotype was counted at least ten times. The chain links TRBV5-6 to TRBJ1-2; D not certain. The CDR3 totals 13 residues. V lost 4 bases and J 8 bases, leaving 15 bases between the germline ends. Germline loops: CDR1 SGHDT, CDR2 YYEEEE. The CDR3 DNA sequence: TGTGCCAGCAGCCTCGGACTAGGCTCCGGCTACACCTTC. Translating gives CASSLGLGSGYTF.

V usage is TRBV12-3 or TRBV12-4 and J usage is TRBJ2-2, with a tentative D call TRBD2 (6 bases). This CDR3 comprises 14 residues. Trimming left V 5 bases short and J 6 bases short, with 13 bases between. The CDR3 region is CASSVGRLAGELFF. The CDR3 DNA is TGTGCCAGCAGTGTTGGGAGGTTGGCCGGGGAGCTGTTTTTT.

This clonotype was found once. This could be a read error, since a much larger clone is one nucleotide away. This chain links TRBV7-2 with TRBJ2-7; tentatively, D is TRBD1 (6 bases). The germline V gene has CDR1 SGHTA and CDR2 FQGNSA. CDR3 length: 14 amino acids. The CDR3 nucleotides read TGTGCCAGCAGCTTAGATCGGGACACGTACGAGCAGTGCTTC. The encoded protein is CASSLDRDTYEQCF.

This clonotype was recorded a few times. The V and J genes are TRBV24-1 and TRBJ2-3, with D unresolved. V gave up 5 bases and J gave up 3 bases, with 8 bases separating them. Germline CDR1 and CDR2: KGHDR and SFDVKD. The CDR3 is 13 residues long. CDR3 protein: CATSGGGTDTQYF. In DNA form, the CDR3 reads TGTGCCACCAGTGGAGGCGGAACAGATACGCAGTATTTT.

This clonotype showed up just a few times. Just one base apart from a much larger clone, this may be a read error. The chain carries TRBV10-3 and TRBJ2-7; D is unclear. The CDR3 has 17 amino acids. V was pared by 4 bases and J by 4 bases, with 23 bases between. Germline values: CDR1 ENHRY, CDR2 SYGVKD. The CDR3 loop is CAISGHTIPPFGYEQYF. CDR3 DNA: TGTGCCATCAGTGGGCATACCATCCCCCCTTTCGGATACGAGCAGTACTTC.

In its sample, this clonotype was seen many times. The chain couples TRBV29-1 to TRBJ2-7; 12 positions agree with TRBD2. Trimming removed 1 base from V and 5 bases from J; junction bases left unmatched: 6. From germline, CDR1 is SQVTM and CDR2 ANQGSEA. The CDR3 totals 15 residues. CDR3 protein: CSVEGASGRANEQYF. For the CDR3, the DNA is TGCAGCGTTGAAGGGGCTAGCGGGAGGGCCAACGAGCAGTACTTC.

As concerns this clonotype: This may arise from a read error, as a much more abundant clone is one base away. This chain joins TRBV29-1 and TRBJ1-2, with D tentatively TRBD1 (5 bases). Between the trimmed V and J ends, which lost 0 bases and 3 bases, there was a span of 14 bases. The CDR3 contains 15 residues. Germline CDR1 and CDR2: SQVTM and ANQGSEA. The CDR3 nucleotides read TGCAGCGTTGAAGATCTCAGGGTTCATCACTATGGCTACACCTTC. Translation: CSVEDLRVHHYGYTF.

This clonotype was counted ten times or more. This CDR3 is CASSYSGLAGVYNEQFF. The CDR3 DNA sequence: TGTGCCAGCAGTTACTCAGGACTAGCGGGGGTTTACAATGAGCAGTTCTTC. V and J are TRBV6-2 or TRBV6-3 and TRBJ2-1, with TRBD2 matching over 13 bases. Germline CDR1 and CDR2: MNHEY and SVGEGT. The CDR3 is 17 residues long. Germline trimming cut 0 bases from V and 4 bases from J; bases unmatched to any gene: 3.